The 20 T cell receptor beta chains reported below all come from one sample, sequenced in a study of identical twins. From the 5' RACE reads, TCRdb called clonotypes with MiXCR, one entry per CDR3 protein. Of about 530,000 distinct CDR3 sequences listed, more than 20% are singletons. These same records also appear under a second study, on yellow fever vaccine responses in identical twins.

Material: CD4+ T cells sorted from blood. Receptor source: a woman aged 18-35 years in good health.

This clonotype was observed a handful of times. This chain connects TRBV7-7 to TRBJ2-5; D is possibly TRBD1 or TRBD2 (5 bases each). Germline lookup yields CDR1 SSHAT and CDR2 FNYEAQ (reference sequence). The V end was cut by 5 bases, the J end by 7 bases, with 14 bases between. The length of the CDR3 is 13 residues. CDR3 amino acids: CASSPGDVSTQYF. The CDR3 DNA reads as TGTGCCAGCAGCCCTGGGGACGTCTCGACCCAGTACTTC.

This rearrangement joins TRBV10-3 to TRBJ2-3; 7 positions match TRBD1. This CDR3 has 14 residues. Losses at the gene ends were 7 bases for V and 2 bases for J; bases not matched to a gene: 6. Germline-derived CDR1 and CDR2 are ENHRY and SYGVKD. The DNA for the CDR3 is TGTGCCATCACCCGGGACAGACTCACAGATACGCAGTATTTT. Translated: CAITRDRLTDTQYF.

The chain has TRBV5-1 and TRBJ2-1, with 7 nucleotides matching TRBD2. The junction had 11 bases not matched to a gene; V was cut back by 2 bases and J by 6 bases. Germline CDR1 SGHRS, CDR2 YFSETQ. The CDR3 loop spans 16 amino acids. CDR3 protein: CASSFWSGMASNEQFF. The CDR3 DNA reads as TGCGCCAGCAGCTTTTGGAGCGGGATGGCGTCCAATGAGCAGTTCTTC.

This clonotype has a count of ten or more. As DNA, the CDR3 is TGCGCCAGCAGCCTCGGGACTAGCTTCACAGATACGCAGTATTTT. Protein sequence: CASSLGTSFTDTQYF. This chain connects TRBV5-1 to TRBJ2-3, with 9 positions matching TRBD2. The length of the CDR3 is 15 residues. Germline V CDR1 and CDR2: SGHRS, YFSETQ. J lost 2 bases, V lost 4 bases, and 5 bases had no gene match.

The rearrangement joins TRBV11-2 to TRBJ2-1, with a weak D call TRBD2 (5 bases). Trimming cost V 3 bases and J 0 bases, with 9 bases left between them. The V gene's germline CDR1 is SGHAT and CDR2 FQNNGV. CDR3 length: 15 amino acids. The CDR3 DNA follows: TGTGCCAGCAGCTTGCAGCGGAGCTCCTACAATGAGCAGTTCTTC. Encoded protein: CASSLQRSSYNEQFF. The whole variable domain, remainder taken from reference TRBV11-2 and TRBJ2-1, is EAGVAQSPRYKIIEKRQSVAFWCNPISGHATLYWYQQILGQGPKLLIQFQNNGVVDDSQLPKDRFSAERLKGVDSTLKIQPAKLEDSAVYLCASSLQRSSYNEQFFGPGTRLTVL.

There are a few counts of this clonotype. J is TRBJ2-3 and V is TRBV14; D is ambiguous. There are 12 residues in the CDR3. Between the trimmed V and J ends, which lost 5 bases and 4 bases, there was a span of 7 bases. From germline, CDR1 is SGHDN and CDR2 FVKESK. CDR3 sequence reads: CASSAAPDTQYF. The CDR3 nucleotides read TGTGCCAGCAGCGCAGCCCCAGATACGCAGTATTTT.

This clonotype occurred a few times. The rearrangement uses TRBV15 and TRBJ1-6; no definite D call. Looked up from germline, CDR1 is LNHNV and CDR2 is YYDKDF (reference sequence). The CDR3 is made up of 17 amino acids. V was trimmed by 0 bases and J by 0 bases, leaving 9 bases between them. DNA of the CDR3: TGTGCCACCAGCAGAGAGCTCACGAGCTCCTATAATTCACCCCTCCACTTT. Amino acid sequence: CATSRELTSSYNSPLHF.

This clonotype has more than one count but fewer than ten. The V and J genes are TRBV28 and TRBJ2-1; D unclear. This CDR3 has 16 amino acids. V was pared by 2 bases and J by 5 bases, with 16 bases between. The V gene's germline CDR1 is MDHEN and CDR2 SYDVKM. The CDR3 sequence is CASSLSPSVWDNEQFF. CDR3 in DNA: TGTGCCAGCAGTTTAAGTCCCAGTGTTTGGGACAATGAGCAGTTCTTC. The entire variable domain, with the rest obtained from reference TRBV28 and TRBJ2-1, is as follows: DVKVTQSSRYLVKRTGEKVFLECVQDMDHENMFWYRQDPGLGLRLIYFSYDVKMKEKGDIPEGYSVSREKKERFSLILESASTNQTSMYLCASSLSPSVWDNEQFFGPGTRLTVL.

This clonotype has just a few counts. This chain links TRBV2 with TRBJ2-7, with D perhaps being TRBD1 or TRBD2 (6 bases each). V was pared by 7 bases and J by 4 bases, with 23 bases between. CDR1 is SNHLY and CDR2 is FYNNEI in the germline V gene. This CDR3 comprises 16 residues. CDR3 region: CASTPSGRGGSYEQYF. In nucleotides, the CDR3 is TGTGCCAGCACCCCCTCGGGCAGGGGAGGTTCATACGAGCAGTACTTC.

As concerns this clonotype: One end of the junction varies from germline; a read error may be responsible. The rearrangement joins TRBV3-1 to TRBJ1-4, with D maybe TRBD1 (5 bases). Germline CDR1 and CDR2: LGHDT and YNNKEL (reference sequence). This CDR3 is built from 14 residues. Here the CDR3 DNA reads TGTGCCAGCAGCCTGACAGCGCTGAATGAAAGACTGTTTTTT. Encoded protein: CASSLTALNERLFF. The whole variable domain, remainder taken from reference TRBV3-1 and TRBJ1-4, is DTAVSQTPKYLVTQMGNDKSIKCEQNLGHDTMYWYKQDSKKFLKIMFSYNNKELIINETVPNRFSPKSPDKAHLNLHINSLELGDSAVYFCASSLTALNERLFFGSGTQLSVL.

This clonotype appeared a few times. The chain recombines TRBV20-1 with TRBJ1-1, with D uncertain. This CDR3 has 11 amino acids. The V end was cut by 3 bases, the J end by 3 bases, with 5 bases between. Germline values: CDR1 DFQATT, CDR2 SNEGSKA (reference sequence). For the CDR3, the DNA is TGCAGTGCTAGGGACTACACTGAAGCTTTCTTT. It encodes CSARDYTEAFF.

This rearrangement joins TRBV5-5 to TRBJ1-1; no reliable D call. Germline V gene sequence: CDR1 SGHKS, CDR2 YYEKEE (reference sequence). This CDR3 has 14 amino acids. Between the trimmed V and J ends, which lost 2 bases and 2 bases, there was a span of 10 bases. The CDR3 here is CASSLTQANTEAFF. CDR3 DNA: TGTGCCAGCAGCTTAACTCAGGCTAACACTGAAGCTTTCTTT.

This clonotype was seen a handful of times. The V and J genes are TRBV4-2 and TRBJ2-3, with D perhaps matching TRBD2 (5 bases). CDR1 is LGHNA, CDR2 YNFKEQ, per germline. With 0 bases removed from V and 8 bases from J, the gap between germline ends came to 6 bases. CDR3 size: 12 residues. CDR3 coding DNA: TGTGCCAGCAGCCAAGAGGCGGGTACGCAGTATTTT. It translates to CASSQEAGTQYF.

V and J are TRBV3-1 and TRBJ2-1, with TRBD2 matching over 10 bases. The CDR3 is made up of 15 amino acids. The V segment lost 3 bases and the J segment 5 bases; nucleotides outside the gene matches: 4. Germline V CDR1 and CDR2: LGHDT, YNNKEL (reference sequence). The CDR3 sequence: CASSHSSGRHNEQFF. CDR3 coding DNA: TGTGCCAGCAGCCATTCTAGCGGGAGACACAATGAGCAGTTCTTC.

The gene calls are TRBV29-1 and TRBJ2-7; D is perhaps TRBD2 (5 bases). V gave up 4 bases and J gave up 2 bases, with 15 bases separating them. This CDR3 spans 14 amino acids. Germline-derived CDR1 and CDR2 are SQVTM and ANQGSEA. The CDR3 region has the DNA TGCAGCGTTGTATTTGTACTAGTTCCCTACGAGCAGTACTTC. Its translation is CSVVFVLVPYEQYF.

This clonotype came up a few times. The chain employs TRBV15 and TRBJ1-1; D not resolved. Germline V gene data show CDR1 as LNHNV and CDR2 as YYDKDF (reference sequence). The CDR3 is 13 amino acids. The V end lost 5 bases, the J end lost 0 bases, and 7 bases lay between the germline ends. The CDR3 reads CATSPQVNTEAFF. Here the CDR3 DNA reads TGTGCCACCAGCCCGCAAGTGAACACTGAAGCTTTCTTT.

This clonotype has a handful of counts. The gene calls are TRBV5-1 and TRBJ2-7; 14 bases map to TRBD2. This CDR3 contains 16 residues. V gave up 3 bases and J gave up 7 bases; unmatched junction bases: 9. Looked up from germline, CDR1 is SGHRS and CDR2 is YFSETQ. The CDR3 nucleotides read TGCGCCAGCAGCTCGTTGACTAGCGGGAGGGCGAGTGAGCAGTACTTC. Translation gives CASSSLTSGRASEQYF. Drawing the rest from reference TRBV5-1 and TRBJ2-7, the complete variable domain is KAGVTQTPRYLIKTRGQQVTLSCSPISGHRSVSWYQQTPGQGLQFLFEYFSETQRNKGNFPGRFSGRQFSNSRSEMNVSTLELGDSALYLCASSSLTSGRASEQYFGPGTRLTVT.

In this sample, this clonotype turned up a few times. The V call is TRBV7-9, the J call TRBJ2-1; 11 nucleotides align to TRBD2. Germline CDR1 and CDR2: SEHNR and FQNEAQ (reference sequence). This CDR3 has 14 residues. The V segment lost 5 bases and the J segment 9 bases; nucleotides outside the gene matches: 6. The CDR3 sequence is CASSVSGGASEQFF. CDR3 DNA: TGTGCCAGCAGCGTTAGCGGGGGGGCCAGTGAGCAGTTCTTC.

This clonotype showed up just a few times. CDR3 DNA: TGCAGTGCTAGAGCTAGCATTGAGCAGTTCTTC. Translation: CSARASIEQFF. The chain carries TRBV20-1 and TRBJ2-1, with D possibly matching TRBD2 (5 bases). Trimming shortened V by 1 base and J by 9 bases, and 7 bases separated the two germline ends. CDR3 length equals 11 residues. From germline, CDR1 is DFQATT and CDR2 SNEGSKA (reference sequence).

This clonotype occurred many times. The chain employs TRBV10-3 and TRBJ2-1; no firm D call. V was trimmed by 4 bases and J by 8 bases, leaving 15 bases between them. Germline V gene lookup returns CDR1 ENHRY and CDR2 SYGVKD. CDR3 length: 14 amino acids. Written as DNA, the CDR3 is TGTGCCATCAGTGCTACCAACCTGGGCGATGAGCAGTTCTTC. It is translated as CAISATNLGDEQFF.